These 3 T cell receptor beta chains share one sample of origin, sequenced in a study of cytomegalovirus exposure and HLA in healthy donors. Generated by immunoSEQ multiplex PCR, the TCRdb table keeps only in-frame clones and is missing some. The profile shows more than 90,000 clones, 86% of them singletons. Input material: PBMCs. The receptors here all came from a man between 18 and 29 years old in good health and CMV-seronegative.

This chain links TRBV6-4 with TRBJ2-1, with TRBD1 as a possible D gene (5 bases). V lost 4 bases and J lost 3, with 7 bases in between. Germline CDR1 MRHNA, CDR2 SNTAGT. The CDR3 is 13 amino acids. The CDR3 is CASSGGHYNEQFF. As DNA, the CDR3 is TGTGCCAGCAGTGGAGGACACTACAATGAGCAGTTCTTC.

The genes are TRBV30 and TRBJ2-3; D gene ambiguous. The length of the CDR3 is 12 residues. V lost 5 bases and J 2 bases, leaving 8 bases between the germline ends. The germline V gene encodes CDR1 GTSNPN and CDR2 SVGIG (reference sequence). The DNA of the CDR3 is TGTGCCTGGCTTGCAGACACAGATACGCAGTATTTT. Translation gives CAWLADTDTQYF.

The chain recombines TRBV28 with TRBJ2-7, with TRBD2 matching 9 bases. Per the germline V gene, CDR1 is MDHEN and CDR2 is SYDVKM. Trimming cost V 5 bases and J 3 bases; bases outside gene matches: 5. The CDR3 spans 14 residues. CDR3 protein: CASSSGGSGYEQYF. CDR3 sequence (DNA): TGTGCCAGCAGTAGCGGGGGGTCGGGCTACGAGCAGTACTTC.